This T cell receptor (beta chain) derives from a study of tumor-infiltrating lymphocytes in localized non-small cell lung cancer. The study, taken as a whole, reports: No link was found between tumor T-cell fraction and recurrence-free survival.

Between the trimmed V and J ends, which lost 7 bases and 7 bases, there was a span of 8 bases. This CDR3 is built from 12 residues. The germline CDR1 and CDR2 sequences are MNHNY and SVGAGI (reference sequence). The assay was immunoSEQ multiplex PCR, and TCRdb's table has in-frame clones only and misses some. This sample has 25,000 to 30,000 clones; 80% to 90% occur once, and the top ten carry roughly 2%. This clone came up once. Antigen unknown. The TCR comes from a human donor with non-small cell lung cancer. The sequenced material came from lung tumor tissue. V and J are TRBV6-6 and TRBJ1-6, with D perhaps TRBD1 (6 bases). CDR3 region: CASITGNSPLHF. CDR3 DNA sequence: TGTGCCAGCATTACAGGGAATTCACCCCTCCACTTT.